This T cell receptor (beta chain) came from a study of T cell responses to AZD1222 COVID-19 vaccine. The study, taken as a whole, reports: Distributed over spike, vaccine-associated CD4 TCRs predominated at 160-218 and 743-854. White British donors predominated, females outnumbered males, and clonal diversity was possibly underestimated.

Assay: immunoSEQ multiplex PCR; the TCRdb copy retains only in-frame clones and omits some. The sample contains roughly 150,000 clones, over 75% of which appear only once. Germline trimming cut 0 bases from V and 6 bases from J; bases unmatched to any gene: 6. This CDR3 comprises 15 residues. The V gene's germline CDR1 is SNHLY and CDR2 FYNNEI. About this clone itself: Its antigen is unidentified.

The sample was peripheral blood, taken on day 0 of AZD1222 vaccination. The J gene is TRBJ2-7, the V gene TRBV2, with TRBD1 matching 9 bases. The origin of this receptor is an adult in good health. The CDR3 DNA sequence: TGTGCCAGCAGTGAAGCCCACAGGGGGCTAGTCGAGCAGTACTTC. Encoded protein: CASSEAHRGLVEQYF.